Shown below are 10 T cell receptor beta chains from a single sample sequenced in a study of T-cell memory formation after mild COVID-19. TCRdb processed the 5' RACE reads anew with MiXCR; each CDR3 protein has one entry. The table includes hundreds of thousands of distinct CDR3 sequences, just over 20% detected once. Specimen: PBMCs or a T cell subset sorted from them (not recorded which). These receptors were collected from an adult woman who had mild COVID-19 (a few samples of this study predate the infection). Cell type and time point are not known.

This clonotype appeared a few times. The chain uses TRBV18 and TRBJ1-1; tentatively, D is TRBD1 (6 bases). The germline V gene encodes CDR1 KGHSH and CDR2 LQKENI. The length of the CDR3 is 13 residues. With 4 bases removed from V and 1 base from J, the gap between germline ends came to 7 bases. The CDR3 sequence: CASSRDKNTEAFF. The CDR3 nucleotides are TGTGCCAGCTCACGGGACAAGAACACTGAAGCTTTCTTT.

The chain recombines TRBV6-5 with TRBJ2-3, with D unresolved. The CDR3 runs to 13 residues. V was shortened by 5 bases and J by 2 bases, with 8 bases between the two germline ends. In germline, CDR1 is MNHEY, CDR2 SVGAGI. The CDR3 nucleotides are TGTGCCAGCAGTCTCCGGTTCACAGATACGCAGTATTTT. It codes for CASSLRFTDTQYF.

This clonotype turned up a few times. This rearrangement joins TRBV6-5 to TRBJ1-1; D possibly corresponds to TRBD1 (5 bases). Germline V gene lookup returns CDR1 MNHEY and CDR2 SVGAGI. V lost 0 bases, J lost 4 bases, and 6 bases lay in between. The CDR3 runs 13 residues. The CDR3 DNA is TGTGCCAGCAGTTACTCAGGGGTCACTGAAGCTTTCTTT. It yields the protein CASSYSGVTEAFF.

This clonotype was detected a few times. The V gene is TRBV5-1, the J gene TRBJ1-1, with D uncertain. Germline loops: CDR1 SGHRS, CDR2 YFSETQ. V dropped 4 bases and J dropped 0 bases, with 13 bases sitting between them. The CDR3 totals 15 residues. In nucleotides, the CDR3 is TGCGCCAGCAGCCACCAACCAACCCTGAACACTGAAGCTTTCTTT. Residues: CASSHQPTLNTEAFF.

This clonotype turned up a few times. J is TRBJ2-1 and V is TRBV5-1; 9 nucleotides line up with TRBD2. With V trimmed by 3 bases and J by 9 bases, 22 bases remained unmatched. There are 19 residues in the CDR3. CDR1 is SGHRS, CDR2 YFSETQ, per germline. The DNA of the CDR3 is TGCGCCAGCAGCTCCGTTTACATGGGGACTAGCCCTTTGGAGGGTGAGCAGTTCTTC. Encoded protein: CASSSVYMGTSPLEGEQFF.

This clonotype was counted a few times. V and J are TRBV20-1 and TRBJ2-1; a weak D match, TRBD2 (5 bases). V was shortened by 1 base and J by 6 bases, with 10 bases between the two germline ends. CDR3 length: 13 residues. The germline gives CDR1 DFQATT, CDR2 SNEGSKA (reference sequence). CDR3 DNA: TGCAGTGCTAGAGCCGCGGACTTCAATGAGCAGTTCTTC. Its protein is CSARAADFNEQFF.

The V and J genes are TRBV15 and TRBJ1-1, with D perhaps matching TRBD1 (5 bases). CDR3 size: 16 residues. V was cut by 1 base and J by 0 bases, with 12 bases left in between. CDR1 and CDR2 (germline): LNHNV, YYDKDF (reference sequence). The CDR3 here is CATSRAGMGVNTEAFF. As DNA, the CDR3 is TGTGCCACCAGCAGAGCAGGGATGGGGGTGAACACTGAAGCTTTCTTT.

This clonotype was seen just once. The chain links TRBV7-2 to TRBJ2-7; D gene ambiguous. V dropped 2 bases and J dropped 1 base, with 9 bases sitting between them. Germline-derived CDR1 and CDR2 are SGHTA and FQGNSA. The CDR3 has 14 amino acids. CDR3 sequence reads: CASSLLWGSYEQYF. The DNA for the CDR3 is TGTGCCAGCAGCTTACTATGGGGATCCTACGAGCAGTACTTC.

This clonotype was counted between two and nine times. The gene calls are TRBV6-6 and TRBJ1-1; 8 bases align to TRBD1. The germline CDR1 and CDR2 sequences are MNHNY and SVGAGI (reference sequence). J was trimmed by 3 bases and V by 6 bases; bases with no gene match: 6. This CDR3 comprises 14 residues. The CDR3 is CASSPTGGDTEAFF. The CDR3 DNA reads TGTGCCAGCAGCCCTACAGGGGGGGACACTGAAGCTTTCTTT.

As for this clonotype: This may come from a read error, since a much larger clone is one base off. The J gene is TRBJ1-5, the V gene TRBV30, with D possibly TRBD1 on 5 matching bases. Germline values: CDR1 GTSNPN, CDR2 SVGIG (reference sequence). The CDR3 length is 13 residues. CDR3 nucleotides: TGTGACTGGAGTGGGGGAGGGAATCAGCCCCAGCATTTT. Its protein product is CDWSGGGNQPQHF.